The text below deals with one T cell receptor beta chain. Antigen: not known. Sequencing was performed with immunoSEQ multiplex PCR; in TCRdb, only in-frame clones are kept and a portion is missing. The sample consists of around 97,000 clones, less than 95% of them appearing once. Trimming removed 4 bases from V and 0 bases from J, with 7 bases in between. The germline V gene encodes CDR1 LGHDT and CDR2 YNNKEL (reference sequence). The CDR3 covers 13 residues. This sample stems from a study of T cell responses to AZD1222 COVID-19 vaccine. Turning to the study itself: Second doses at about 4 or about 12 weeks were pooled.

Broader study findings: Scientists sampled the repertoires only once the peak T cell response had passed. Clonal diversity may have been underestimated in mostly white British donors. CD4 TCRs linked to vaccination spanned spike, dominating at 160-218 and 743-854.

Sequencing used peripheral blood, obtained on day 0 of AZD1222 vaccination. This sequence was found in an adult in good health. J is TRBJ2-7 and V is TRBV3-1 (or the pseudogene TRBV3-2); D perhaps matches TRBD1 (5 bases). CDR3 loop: CASSLGVSYEQYF. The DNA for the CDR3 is TGTGCCAGCAGCCTAGGGGTCTCCTACGAGCAGTACTTC.